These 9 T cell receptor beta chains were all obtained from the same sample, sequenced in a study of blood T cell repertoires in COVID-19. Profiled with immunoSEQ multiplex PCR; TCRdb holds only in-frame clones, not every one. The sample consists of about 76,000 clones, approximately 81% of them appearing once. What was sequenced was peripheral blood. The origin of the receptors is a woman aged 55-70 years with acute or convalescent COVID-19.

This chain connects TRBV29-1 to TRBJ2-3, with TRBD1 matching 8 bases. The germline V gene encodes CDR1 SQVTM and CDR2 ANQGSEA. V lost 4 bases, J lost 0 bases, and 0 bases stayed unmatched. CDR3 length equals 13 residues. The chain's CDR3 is CSVGDRSTDTQYF. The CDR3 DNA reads TGCAGCGTTGGGGACAGGAGCACAGATACGCAGTATTTT.

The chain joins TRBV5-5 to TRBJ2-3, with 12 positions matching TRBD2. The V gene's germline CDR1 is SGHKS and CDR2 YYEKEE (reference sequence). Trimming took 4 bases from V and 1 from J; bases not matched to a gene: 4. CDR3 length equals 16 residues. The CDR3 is CASSPRLAGGTDTQYF. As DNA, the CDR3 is TGTGCCAGCAGCCCCAGACTAGCGGGGGGCACAGATACGCAGTATTTT.

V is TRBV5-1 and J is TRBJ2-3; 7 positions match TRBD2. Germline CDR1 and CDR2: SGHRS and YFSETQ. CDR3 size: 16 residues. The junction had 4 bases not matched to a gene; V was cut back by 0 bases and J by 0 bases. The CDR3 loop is CASSLGMRGSTDTQYF. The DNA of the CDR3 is TGCGCCAGCAGCTTGGGTATGCGGGGGAGCACAGATACGCAGTATTTT.

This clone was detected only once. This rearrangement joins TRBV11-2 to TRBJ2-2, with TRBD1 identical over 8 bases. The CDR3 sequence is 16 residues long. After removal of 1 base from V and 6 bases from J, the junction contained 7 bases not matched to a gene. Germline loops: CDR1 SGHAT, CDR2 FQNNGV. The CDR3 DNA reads TGTGCCAGCAGCTTAGGTGGACAGGGATTTCCCGGGGAGCTGTTTTTT. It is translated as CASSLGGQGFPGELFF. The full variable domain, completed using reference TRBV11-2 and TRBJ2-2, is EAGVAQSPRYKIIEKRQSVAFWCNPISGHATLYWYQQILGQGPKLLIQFQNNGVVDDSQLPKDRFSAERLKGVDSTLKIQPAKLEDSAVYLCASSLGGQGFPGELFFGEGSRLTVL.

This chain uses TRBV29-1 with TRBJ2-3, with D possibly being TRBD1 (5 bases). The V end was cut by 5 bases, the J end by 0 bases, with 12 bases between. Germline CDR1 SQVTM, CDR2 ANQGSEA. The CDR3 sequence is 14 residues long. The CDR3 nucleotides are TGCAGCGTTAGTGGACAAAGAAGCACAGATACGCAGTATTTT. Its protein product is CSVSGQRSTDTQYF.

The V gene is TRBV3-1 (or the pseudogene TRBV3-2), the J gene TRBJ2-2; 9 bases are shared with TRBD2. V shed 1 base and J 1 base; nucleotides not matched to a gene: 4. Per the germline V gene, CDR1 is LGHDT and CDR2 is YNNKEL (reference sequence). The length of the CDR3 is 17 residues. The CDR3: CASSQVLLAGNTGELFF. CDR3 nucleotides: TGTGCCAGCAGCCAAGTTCTACTAGCGGGGAACACCGGGGAGCTGTTTTTT.

The CDR3, as DNA: TGTGCCAGCAGTGAAGGACTAGCGGGGGACCAAGAGACCCAGTACTTC. Protein sequence: CASSEGLAGDQETQYF. This rearrangement joins TRBV2 to TRBJ2-5, with 12 bases that match TRBD2. There are 16 residues in the CDR3. Germline loops: CDR1 SNHLY, CDR2 FYNNEI. The J segment lost 0 bases and the V segment lost 1 base, leaving 0 bases of the junction unmatched.

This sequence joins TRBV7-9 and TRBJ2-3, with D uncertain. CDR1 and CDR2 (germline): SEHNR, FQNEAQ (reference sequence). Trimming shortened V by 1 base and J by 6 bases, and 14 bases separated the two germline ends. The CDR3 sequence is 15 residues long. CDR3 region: CASSLGYGDADTQYF. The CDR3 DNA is TGTGCCAGCAGCTTAGGATACGGAGACGCGGATACGCAGTATTTT.

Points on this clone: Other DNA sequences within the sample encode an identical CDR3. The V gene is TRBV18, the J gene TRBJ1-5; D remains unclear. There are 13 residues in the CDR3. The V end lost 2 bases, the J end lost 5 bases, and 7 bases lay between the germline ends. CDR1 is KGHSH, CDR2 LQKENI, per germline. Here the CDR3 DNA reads TGTGCCAGCTCACCAGACCGGGATCAGCCCCAGCATTTT. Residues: CASSPDRDQPQHF.